This T cell receptor beta chain was profiled in a study of shared clonotypes between healthy human individuals. As regards this clone: Its antigen is currently unknown.

Study-wide results and limits: Depth of sequencing was expected to influence donor clonotype sharing.

Sequencing used immunoSEQ multiplex PCR; TCRdb keeps in-frame clones, though not all of them. The sample shows under 1,900,000 clones, just under 99% of them seen only once. The sequence was collected from a man aged 25 to 40 in good health. Sequencing was done on a sample of naive CD4+ T cells sorted from blood. This sample's subset: CD45RA+ positively selected.

Here the CDR3 DNA reads TGTGCCAGCAGCCCCCCCGTGGGAGGGCCTTCGAATGAGCAGTTCTTC. Its protein is CASSPPVGGPSNEQFF. J is TRBJ2-1 and V is TRBV7-9; 7 bases agree with TRBD2. Germline CDR1 and CDR2: SEHNR and FQNEAQ (reference sequence). V shed 5 bases and J 7 bases; nucleotides not matched to a gene: 14. The CDR3 is 16 amino acids.